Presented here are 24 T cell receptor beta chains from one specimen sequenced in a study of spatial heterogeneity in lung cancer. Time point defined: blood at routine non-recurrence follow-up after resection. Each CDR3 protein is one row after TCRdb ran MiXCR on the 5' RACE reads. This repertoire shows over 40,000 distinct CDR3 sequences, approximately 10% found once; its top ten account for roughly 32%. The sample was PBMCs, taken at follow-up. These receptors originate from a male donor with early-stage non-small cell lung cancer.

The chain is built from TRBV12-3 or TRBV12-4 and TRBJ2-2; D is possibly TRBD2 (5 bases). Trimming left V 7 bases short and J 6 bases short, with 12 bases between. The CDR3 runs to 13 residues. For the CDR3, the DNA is TGTGCCAGCACCCCACTAGTTTCCGGGGAGCTGTTTTTT. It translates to CASTPLVSGELFF.

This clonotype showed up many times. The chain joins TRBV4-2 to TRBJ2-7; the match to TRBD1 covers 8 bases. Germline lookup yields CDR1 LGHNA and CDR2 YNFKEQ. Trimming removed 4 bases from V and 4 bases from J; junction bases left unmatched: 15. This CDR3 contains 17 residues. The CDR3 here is CASSRSTTGTGGYEQYF. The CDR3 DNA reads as TGTGCCAGCAGCCGGAGTACAACCGGGACAGGAGGGTACGAGCAGTACTTC.

CDR3 amino acids: CAIAQNTEAFF. The CDR3 DNA reads TGTGCCATCGCCCAGAACACTGAAGCTTTCTTT. The V gene is TRBV10-3, the J gene TRBJ1-1, with D unclear. Between the trimmed V and J ends, which lost 8 bases and 1 base, there was a span of 5 bases. Germline-derived CDR1 and CDR2 are ENHRY and SYGVKD. This CDR3 comprises 11 residues.

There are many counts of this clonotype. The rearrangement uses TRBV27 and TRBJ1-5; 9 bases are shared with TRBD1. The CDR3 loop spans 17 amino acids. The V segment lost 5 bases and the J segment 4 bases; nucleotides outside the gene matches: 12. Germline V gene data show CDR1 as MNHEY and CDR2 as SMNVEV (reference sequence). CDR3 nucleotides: TGTGCCAGCAGTGCGTCGGACAGGGGCGGAGGAAATCAGCCCCAGCATTTT. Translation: CASSASDRGGGNQPQHF.

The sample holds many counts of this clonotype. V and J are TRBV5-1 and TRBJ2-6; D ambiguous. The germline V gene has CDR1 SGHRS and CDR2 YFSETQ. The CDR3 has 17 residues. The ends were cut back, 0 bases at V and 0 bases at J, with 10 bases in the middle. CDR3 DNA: TGCGCCAGCAGCTTGGCCGCGACGGGCTCTGGGGCCAACGTCCTGACTTTC. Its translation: CASSLAATGSGANVLTF.

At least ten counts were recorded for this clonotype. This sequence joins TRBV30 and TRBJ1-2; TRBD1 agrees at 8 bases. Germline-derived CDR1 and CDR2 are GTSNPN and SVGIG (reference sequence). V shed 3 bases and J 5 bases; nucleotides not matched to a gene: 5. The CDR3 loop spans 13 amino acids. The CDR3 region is CAWSRDRPYGYTF. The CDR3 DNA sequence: TGTGCCTGGAGCCGGGACAGGCCGTATGGCTACACCTTC.

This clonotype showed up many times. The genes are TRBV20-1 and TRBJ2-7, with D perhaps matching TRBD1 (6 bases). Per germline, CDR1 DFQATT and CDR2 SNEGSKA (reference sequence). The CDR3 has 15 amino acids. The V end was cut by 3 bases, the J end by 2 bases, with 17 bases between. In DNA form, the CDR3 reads TGCAGTGCTAGGGGAGAGGACAGTCGGACCTACGAGCAGTACTTC. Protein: CSARGEDSRTYEQYF.

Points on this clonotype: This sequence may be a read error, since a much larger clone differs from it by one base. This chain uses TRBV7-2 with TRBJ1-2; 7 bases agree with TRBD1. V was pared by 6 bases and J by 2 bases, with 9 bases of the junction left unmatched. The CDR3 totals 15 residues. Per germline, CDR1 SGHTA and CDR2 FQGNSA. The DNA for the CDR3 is TGTGCCAGCAGACGACAGGGACAGACGAACTATGGCTACACCTTC. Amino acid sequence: CASRRQGQTNYGYTF.

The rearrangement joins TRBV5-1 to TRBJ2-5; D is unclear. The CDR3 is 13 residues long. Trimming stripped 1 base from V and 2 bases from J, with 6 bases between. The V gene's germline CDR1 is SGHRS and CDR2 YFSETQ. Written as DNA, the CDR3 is TGCGCCAGCAGCTTGCATGGGCAAGAGACCCAGTACTTC. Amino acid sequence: CASSLHGQETQYF.

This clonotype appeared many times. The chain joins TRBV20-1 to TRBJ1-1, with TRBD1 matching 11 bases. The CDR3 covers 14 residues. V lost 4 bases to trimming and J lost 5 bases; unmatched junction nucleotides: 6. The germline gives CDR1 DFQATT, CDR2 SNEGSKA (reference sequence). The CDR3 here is CSANGQGAVTEAFF. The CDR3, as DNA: TGCAGTGCTAACGGACAGGGGGCGGTAACTGAAGCTTTCTTT.

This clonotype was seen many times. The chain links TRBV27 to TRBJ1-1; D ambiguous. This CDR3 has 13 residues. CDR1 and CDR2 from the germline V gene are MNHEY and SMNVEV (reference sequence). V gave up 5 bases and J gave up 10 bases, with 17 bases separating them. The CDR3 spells CASSPSGRGLAFF. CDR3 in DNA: TGTGCCAGCAGTCCCTCAGGCCGGGGATTAGCTTTCTTT.

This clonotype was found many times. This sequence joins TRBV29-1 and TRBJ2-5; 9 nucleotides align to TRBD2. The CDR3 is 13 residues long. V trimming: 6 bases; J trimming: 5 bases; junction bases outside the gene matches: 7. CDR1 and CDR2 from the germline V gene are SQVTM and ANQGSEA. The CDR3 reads CSVQTSGGETQYF. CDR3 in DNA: TGCAGCGTACAGACTAGCGGAGGTGAGACCCAGTACTTC.

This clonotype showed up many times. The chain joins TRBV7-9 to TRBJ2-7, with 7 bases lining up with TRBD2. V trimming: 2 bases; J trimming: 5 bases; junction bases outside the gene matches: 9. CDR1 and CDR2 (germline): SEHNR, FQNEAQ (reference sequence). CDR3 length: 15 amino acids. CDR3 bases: TGTGCCAGCAGCTTAATGGGAGGGCCAGGCGACGAGCAGTACTTC. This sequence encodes CASSLMGGPGDEQYF.

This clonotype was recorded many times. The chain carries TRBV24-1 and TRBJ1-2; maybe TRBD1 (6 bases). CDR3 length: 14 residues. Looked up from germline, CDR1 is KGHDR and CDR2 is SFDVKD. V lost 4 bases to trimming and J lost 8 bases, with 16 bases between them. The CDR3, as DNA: TGTGCCACCAGTGACCTTGGACAGCGAAGGGGCTACACCTTC. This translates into CATSDLGQRRGYTF.

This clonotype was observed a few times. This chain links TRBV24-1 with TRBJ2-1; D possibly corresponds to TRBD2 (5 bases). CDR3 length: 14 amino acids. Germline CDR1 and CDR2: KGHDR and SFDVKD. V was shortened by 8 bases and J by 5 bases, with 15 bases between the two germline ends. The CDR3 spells CATKASGPDNEQFF. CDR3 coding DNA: TGTGCCACCAAAGCCAGCGGACCAGACAATGAGCAGTTCTTC.

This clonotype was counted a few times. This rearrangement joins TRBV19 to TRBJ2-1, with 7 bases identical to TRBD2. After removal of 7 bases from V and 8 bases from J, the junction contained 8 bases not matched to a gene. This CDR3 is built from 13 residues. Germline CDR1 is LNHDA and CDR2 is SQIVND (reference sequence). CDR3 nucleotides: TGTGCCAGTAAGGAGGGAGGGGAGGATGAGCAGTTCTTC. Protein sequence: CASKEGGEDEQFF.

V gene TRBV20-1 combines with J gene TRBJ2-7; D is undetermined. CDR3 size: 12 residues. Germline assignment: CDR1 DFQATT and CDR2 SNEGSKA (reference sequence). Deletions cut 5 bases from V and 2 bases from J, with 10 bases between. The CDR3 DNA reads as TGCAGTGCTTCGGTGGAAACCTACGAGCAGTACTTC. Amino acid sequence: CSASVETYEQYF.

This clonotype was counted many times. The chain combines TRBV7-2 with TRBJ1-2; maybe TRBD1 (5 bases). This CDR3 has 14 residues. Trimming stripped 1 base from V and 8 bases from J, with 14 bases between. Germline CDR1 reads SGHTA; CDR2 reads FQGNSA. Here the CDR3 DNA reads TGTGCCAGCAGCTTAGACGGGGGATCGCGAGGCTACACCTTC. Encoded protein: CASSLDGGSRGYTF.

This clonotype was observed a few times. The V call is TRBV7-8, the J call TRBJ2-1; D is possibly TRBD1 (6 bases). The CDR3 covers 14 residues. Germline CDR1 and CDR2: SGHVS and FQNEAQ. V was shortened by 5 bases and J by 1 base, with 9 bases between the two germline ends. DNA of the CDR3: TGTGCCAGCAGCAAAGGGGGATCCTACAATGAGCAGTTCTTC. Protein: CASSKGGSYNEQFF.

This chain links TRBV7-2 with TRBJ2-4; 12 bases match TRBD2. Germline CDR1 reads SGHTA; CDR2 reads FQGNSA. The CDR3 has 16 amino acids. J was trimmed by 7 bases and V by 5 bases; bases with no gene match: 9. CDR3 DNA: TGTGCCAGCAGCCCTGTTGCTAGCGGGAGGGGCAACATTCAGTACTTC. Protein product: CASSPVASGRGNIQYF.

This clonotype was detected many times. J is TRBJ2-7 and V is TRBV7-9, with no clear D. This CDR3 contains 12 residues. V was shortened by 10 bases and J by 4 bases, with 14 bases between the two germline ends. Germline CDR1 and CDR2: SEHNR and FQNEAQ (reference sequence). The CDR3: CATAEVSYEQYF. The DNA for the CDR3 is TGTGCCACCGCCGAGGTTTCTTACGAGCAGTACTTC. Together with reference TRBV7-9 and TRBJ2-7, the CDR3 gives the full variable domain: DTGVSQNPRHKITKRGQNVTFRCDPISEHNRLYWYRQTLGQGPEFLTYFQNEAQLEKSRLLSDRFSAERPKGSFSTLEIQRTEQGDSAMYLCATAEVSYEQYFGPGTRLTVT.

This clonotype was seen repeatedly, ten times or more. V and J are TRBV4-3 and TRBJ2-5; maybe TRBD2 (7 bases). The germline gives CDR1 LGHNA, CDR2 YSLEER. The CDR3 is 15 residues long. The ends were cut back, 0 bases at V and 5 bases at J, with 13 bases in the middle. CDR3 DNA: TGCGCCAGCAGCCAAGATTGGGGGGGGGCGGAGACCCAGTACTTC. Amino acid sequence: CASSQDWGGAETQYF.

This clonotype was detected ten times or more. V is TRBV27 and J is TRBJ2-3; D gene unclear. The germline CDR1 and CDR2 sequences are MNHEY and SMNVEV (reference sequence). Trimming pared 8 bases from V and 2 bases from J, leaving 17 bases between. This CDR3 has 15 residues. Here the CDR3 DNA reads TGTGCCAGCCCTAGGGCAGAAACCTTCACAGATACGCAGTATTTT. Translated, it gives CASPRAETFTDTQYF.

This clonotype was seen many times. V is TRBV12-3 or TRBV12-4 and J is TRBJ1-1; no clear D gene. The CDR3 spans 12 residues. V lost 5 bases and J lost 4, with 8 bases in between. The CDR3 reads CASSKGSTEAFF. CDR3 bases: TGTGCCAGCAGTAAGGGTAGCACTGAAGCTTTCTTT.